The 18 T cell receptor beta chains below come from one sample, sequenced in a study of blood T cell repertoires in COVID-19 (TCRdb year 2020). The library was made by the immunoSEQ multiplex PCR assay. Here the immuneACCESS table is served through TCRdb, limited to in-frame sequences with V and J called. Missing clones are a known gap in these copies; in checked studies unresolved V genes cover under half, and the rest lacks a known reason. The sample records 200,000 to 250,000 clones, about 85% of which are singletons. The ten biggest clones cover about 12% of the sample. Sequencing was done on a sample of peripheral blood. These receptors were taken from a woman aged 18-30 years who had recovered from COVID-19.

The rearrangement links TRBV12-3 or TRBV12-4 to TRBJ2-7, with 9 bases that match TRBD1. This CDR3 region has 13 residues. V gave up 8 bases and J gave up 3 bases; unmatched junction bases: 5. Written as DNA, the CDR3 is TGTGCCAGCCTCCGGACAGGGGACTACGAGCAGTACTTC. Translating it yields CASLRTGDYEQYF.

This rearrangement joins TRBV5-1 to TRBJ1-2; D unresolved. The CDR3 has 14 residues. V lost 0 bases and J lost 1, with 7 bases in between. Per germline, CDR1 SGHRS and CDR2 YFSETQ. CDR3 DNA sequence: TGCGCCAGCAGCTTGGGCGGCGGTAACTATGGCTACACCTTC. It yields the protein CASSLGGGNYGYTF.

This chain's CDR3 is CATKLAGGPQETQYF. The CDR3 DNA reads TGTGCCACCAAACTAGCGGGAGGCCCTCAAGAGACCCAGTACTTC. V gene TRBV6-6 combines with J gene TRBJ2-5; 12 bases are shared with TRBD2. Germline-derived CDR1 and CDR2 are MNHNY and SVGAGI (reference sequence). After removal of 10 bases from V and 2 bases from J, the junction contained 8 bases not matched to a gene. The CDR3 is made up of 15 amino acids.

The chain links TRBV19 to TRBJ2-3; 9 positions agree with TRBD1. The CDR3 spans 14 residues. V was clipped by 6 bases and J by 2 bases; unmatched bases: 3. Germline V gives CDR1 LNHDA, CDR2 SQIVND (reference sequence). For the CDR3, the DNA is TGTGCCAGTAGGGACAGGGGATCCACAGATACGCAGTATTTT. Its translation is CASRDRGSTDTQYF.

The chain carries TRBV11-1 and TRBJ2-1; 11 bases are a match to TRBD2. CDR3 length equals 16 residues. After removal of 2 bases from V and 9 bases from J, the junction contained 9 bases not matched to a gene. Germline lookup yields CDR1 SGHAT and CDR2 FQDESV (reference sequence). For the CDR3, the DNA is TGTGCCAGCAGCTTATCGGCGCTAGCGGGAGGTCGTGAGCAGTTCTTC. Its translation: CASSLSALAGGREQFF.

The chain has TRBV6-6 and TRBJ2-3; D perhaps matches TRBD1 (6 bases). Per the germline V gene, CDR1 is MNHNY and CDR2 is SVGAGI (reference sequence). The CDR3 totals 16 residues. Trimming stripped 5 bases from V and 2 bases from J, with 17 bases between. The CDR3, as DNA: TGTGCCAGCAGTCCCCATCAACAGGGATACACAGATACGCAGTATTTT. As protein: CASSPHQQGYTDTQYF.

CDR3 residues: CASSLATGLNTEAFF. The CDR3 DNA is TGTGCCAGCAGCTTAGCGACAGGACTGAACACTGAAGCTTTCTTT. The chain employs TRBV11-2 and TRBJ1-1; a possible D gene is TRBD1 (6 bases). Germline lookup yields CDR1 SGHAT and CDR2 FQNNGV. V was trimmed by 1 base and J by 0 bases, leaving 9 bases between them. The CDR3 has 15 amino acids.

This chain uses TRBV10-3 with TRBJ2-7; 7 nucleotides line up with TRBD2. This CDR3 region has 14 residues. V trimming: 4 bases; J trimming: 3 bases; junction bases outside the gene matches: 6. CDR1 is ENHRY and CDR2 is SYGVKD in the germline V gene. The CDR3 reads CAISGASGHYEQYF. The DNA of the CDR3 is TGTGCCATCAGTGGGGCTAGCGGCCACTACGAGCAGTACTTC.

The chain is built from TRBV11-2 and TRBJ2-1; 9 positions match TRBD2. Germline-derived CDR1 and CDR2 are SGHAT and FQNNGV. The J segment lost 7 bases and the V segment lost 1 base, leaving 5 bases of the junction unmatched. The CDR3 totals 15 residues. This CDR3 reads CASSLVFTSGNEQFF. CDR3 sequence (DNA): TGTGCCAGCAGCTTAGTGTTTACTAGCGGGAATGAGCAGTTCTTC.

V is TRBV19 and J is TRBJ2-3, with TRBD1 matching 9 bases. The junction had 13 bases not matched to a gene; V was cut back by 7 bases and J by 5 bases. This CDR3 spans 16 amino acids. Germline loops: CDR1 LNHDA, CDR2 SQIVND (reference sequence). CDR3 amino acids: CASTTGTGLDIDTQYF. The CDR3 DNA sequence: TGTGCCAGTACCACCGGGACAGGGCTGGACATAGATACGCAGTATTTT.

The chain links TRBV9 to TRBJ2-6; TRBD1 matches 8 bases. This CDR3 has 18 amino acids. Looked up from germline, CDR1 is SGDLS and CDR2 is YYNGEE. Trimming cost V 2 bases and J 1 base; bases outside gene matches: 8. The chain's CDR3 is CASSVAGTGLSGANVLTF. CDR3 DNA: TGTGCCAGCAGCGTGGCCGGGACAGGTTTGTCTGGGGCCAACGTCCTGACTTTC. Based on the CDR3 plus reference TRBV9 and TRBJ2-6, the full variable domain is DSGVTQTPKHLITATGQRVTLRCSPRSGDLSVYWYQQSLDQGLQFLIQYYNGEERAKGNILERFSAQQFPDLHSELNLSSLELGDSALYFCASSVAGTGLSGANVLTFGAGSRLTVL.

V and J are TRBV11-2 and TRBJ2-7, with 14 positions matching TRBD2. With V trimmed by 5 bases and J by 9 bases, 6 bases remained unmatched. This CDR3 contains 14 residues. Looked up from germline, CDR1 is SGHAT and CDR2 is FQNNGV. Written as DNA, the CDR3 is TGTGCCAGCAGCCAGGGACTAGCGGGAGTCCGGCAGTACTTC. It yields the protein CASSQGLAGVRQYF.

The CDR3 loop is CSVGGQFTDTQYF. In DNA, the CDR3 is TGCAGCGTTGGGGGACAGTTCACAGATACGCAGTATTTT. This rearrangement joins TRBV29-1 to TRBJ2-3; 7 bases are shared with TRBD1. Per the germline V gene, CDR1 is SQVTM and CDR2 is ANQGSEA. Trimming took 4 bases from V and 2 from J; bases not matched to a gene: 3. This CDR3 has 13 amino acids.

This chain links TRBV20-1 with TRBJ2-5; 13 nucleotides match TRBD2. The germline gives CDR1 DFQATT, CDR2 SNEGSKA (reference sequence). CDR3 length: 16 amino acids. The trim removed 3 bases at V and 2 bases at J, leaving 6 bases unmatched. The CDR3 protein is CSASGGLAGPQETQYF. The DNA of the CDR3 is TGCAGTGCTAGTGGGGGACTAGCGGGGCCGCAAGAGACCCAGTACTTC.

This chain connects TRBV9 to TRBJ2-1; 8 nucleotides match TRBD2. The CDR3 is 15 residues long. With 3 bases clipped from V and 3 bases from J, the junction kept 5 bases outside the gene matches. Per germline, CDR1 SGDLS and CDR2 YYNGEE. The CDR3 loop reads CASSAAGVNYNEQFF. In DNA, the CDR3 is TGTGCCAGCAGCGCAGCGGGAGTGAACTACAATGAGCAGTTCTTC. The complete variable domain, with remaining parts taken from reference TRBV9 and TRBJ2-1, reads DSGVTQTPKHLITATGQRVTLRCSPRSGDLSVYWYQQSLDQGLQFLIQYYNGEERAKGNILERFSAQQFPDLHSELNLSSLELGDSALYFCASSAAGVNYNEQFFGPGTRLTVL.

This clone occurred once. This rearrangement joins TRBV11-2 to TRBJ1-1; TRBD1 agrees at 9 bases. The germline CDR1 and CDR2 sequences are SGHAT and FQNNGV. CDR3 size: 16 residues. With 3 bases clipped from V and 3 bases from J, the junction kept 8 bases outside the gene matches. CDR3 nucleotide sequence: TGTGCCAGCAGCTTCCCCCGGGACAGGGTAGACACTGAAGCTTTCTTT. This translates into CASSFPRDRVDTEAFF. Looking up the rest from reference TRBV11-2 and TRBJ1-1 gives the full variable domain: EAGVAQSPRYKIIEKRQSVAFWCNPISGHATLYWYQQILGQGPKLLIQFQNNGVVDDSQLPKDRFSAERLKGVDSTLKIQPAKLEDSAVYLCASSFPRDRVDTEAFFGQGTRLTVV.

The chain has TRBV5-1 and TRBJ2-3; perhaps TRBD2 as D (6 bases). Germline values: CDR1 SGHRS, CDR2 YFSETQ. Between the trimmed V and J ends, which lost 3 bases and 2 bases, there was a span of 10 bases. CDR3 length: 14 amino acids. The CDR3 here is CASSSAGNTDTQYF. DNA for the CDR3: TGCGCCAGCAGCTCGGCGGGGAACACAGATACGCAGTATTTT.

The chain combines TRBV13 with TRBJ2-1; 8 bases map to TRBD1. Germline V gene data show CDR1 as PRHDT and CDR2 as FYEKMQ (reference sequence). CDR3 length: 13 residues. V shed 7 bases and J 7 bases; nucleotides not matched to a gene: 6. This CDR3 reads CASTARGLNEQFF. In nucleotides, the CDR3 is TGTGCCAGCACGGCCAGGGGGCTAAATGAGCAGTTCTTC. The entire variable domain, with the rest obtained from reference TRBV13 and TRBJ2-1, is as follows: AAGVIQSPRHLIKEKRETATLKCYPIPRHDTVYWYQQGPGQDPQFLISFYEKMQSDKGSIPDRFSAQQFSDYHSELNMSSLELGDSALYFCASTARGLNEQFFGPGTRLTVL.